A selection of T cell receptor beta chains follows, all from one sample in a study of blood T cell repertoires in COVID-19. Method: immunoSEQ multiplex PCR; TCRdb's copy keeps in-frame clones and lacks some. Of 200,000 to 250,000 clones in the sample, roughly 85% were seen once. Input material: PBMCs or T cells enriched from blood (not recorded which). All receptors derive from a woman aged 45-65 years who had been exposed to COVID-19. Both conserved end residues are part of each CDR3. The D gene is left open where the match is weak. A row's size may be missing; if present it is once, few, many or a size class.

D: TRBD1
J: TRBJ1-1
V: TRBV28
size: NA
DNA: TGTGCCAGCAGTTACAGGGGCAACACTGAAGCTTTCTTT
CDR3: CASSYRGNTEAFF

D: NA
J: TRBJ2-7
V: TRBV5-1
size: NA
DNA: TGCGCCAGCAGCCCGGCGACAGTTTTCTACGAGCAGTACTTC
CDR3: CASSPATVFYEQYF

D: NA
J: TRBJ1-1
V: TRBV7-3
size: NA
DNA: TGTGCCAGCAGCCCCGGGACACAAACTGAAGCTTTCTTT
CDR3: CASSPGTQTEAFF

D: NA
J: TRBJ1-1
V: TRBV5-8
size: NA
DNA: TGTGCCAGCAGCCTCAGACACGGCCCGTACACTGAAGCTTTCTTT
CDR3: CASSLRHGPYTEAFF

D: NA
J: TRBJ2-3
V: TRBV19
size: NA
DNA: TGTGCCAGTGAGGTGGCAGATACGCAGTATTTT
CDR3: CASEVADTQYF

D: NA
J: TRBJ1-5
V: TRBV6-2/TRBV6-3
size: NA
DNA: TGTGCCAGCAGTTATGGTGGAAGAGGGAATCAGCCCCAGCATTTT
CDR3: CASSYGGRGNQPQHF

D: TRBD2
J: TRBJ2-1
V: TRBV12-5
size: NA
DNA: TGTGCTAGTGTCCGTAGCGGGGGTACCTACAATGAGCAGTTCTTC
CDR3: CASVRSGGTYNEQFF

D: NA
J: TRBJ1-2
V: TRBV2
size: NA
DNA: TGTGCCAGCAGTATTCAGGATTATGGCTACACCTTC
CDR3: CASSIQDYGYTF

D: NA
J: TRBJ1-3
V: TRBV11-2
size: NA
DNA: TGTGCCAGCAGCTTAAGCACAGAGGGATTGGGAAACACCATATATTTT
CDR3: CASSLSTEGLGNTIYF

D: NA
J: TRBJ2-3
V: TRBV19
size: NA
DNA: TGTGCCAGTAGTCCCCGGCGGGACAGATCTCTAGATACGCAGTATTTT
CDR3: CASSPRRDRSLDTQYF

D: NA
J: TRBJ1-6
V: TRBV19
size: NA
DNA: TGTGCCAGTAGTAGAACAGCCCCGAACCTTTCACCCCTCCACTTT
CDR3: CASSRTAPNLSPLHF

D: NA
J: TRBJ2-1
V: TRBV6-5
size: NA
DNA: TGTGCCAGCCGGTTCAATGAGCAGTTCTTC
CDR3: CASRFNEQFF

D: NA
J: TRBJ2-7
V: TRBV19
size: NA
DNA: TGTGCCAGTAGTATAGGAACGGACAGACCTTACGAGCAGTACTTC
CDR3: CASSIGTDRPYEQYF

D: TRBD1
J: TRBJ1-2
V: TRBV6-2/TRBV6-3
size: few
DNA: TGTGCCAGCAGCGACGGGGACAGGCGAGAGGGCTACACCTTC
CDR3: CASSDGDRREGYTF

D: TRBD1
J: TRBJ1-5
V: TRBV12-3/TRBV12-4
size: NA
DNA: TGTGCCAGCCGTGGACAGGGCGATCAGCCCCAGCATTTT
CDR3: CASRGQGDQPQHF

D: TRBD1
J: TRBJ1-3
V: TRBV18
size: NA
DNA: TGTGCCAGCTCACCACTGCCGGGACAGGGAAACACCATATATTTT
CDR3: CASSPLPGQGNTIYF

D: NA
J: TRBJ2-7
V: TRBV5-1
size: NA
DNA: TGCGCCAGCAGCTTGGCGACGGGAACCTACGAGCAGTACTTC
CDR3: CASSLATGTYEQYF

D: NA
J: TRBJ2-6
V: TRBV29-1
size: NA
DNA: TGCAGCGTTGGCGCGGACTCTGGGGCCAACGTCCTGACTTTC
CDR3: CSVGADSGANVLTF

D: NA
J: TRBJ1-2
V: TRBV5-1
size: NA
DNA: TGCGCCAGCAGTGAGCCCCCGGGTGGCTACACCTTC
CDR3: CASSEPPGGYTF

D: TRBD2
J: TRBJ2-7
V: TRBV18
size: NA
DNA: TGTGCCAGCTCACCGCCAAGCGGGGGGAGCTACGAGCAGTACTTC
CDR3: CASSPPSGGSYEQYF

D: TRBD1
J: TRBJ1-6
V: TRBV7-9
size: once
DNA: TGTGCCAGCAGCTTACAGGGGACAGGAAATTCACCCCTCCACTTT
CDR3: CASSLQGTGNSPLHF

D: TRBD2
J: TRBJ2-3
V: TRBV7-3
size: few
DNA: TGTGCCAGCAGCCTACAGCGGGGGTCGGGCACAGATACGCAGTATTTT
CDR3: CASSLQRGSGTDTQYF

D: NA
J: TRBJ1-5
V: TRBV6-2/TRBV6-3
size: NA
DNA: TGTGCCAGCAGTTACCTGACGGGTGAACAGCCCCAGCATTTT
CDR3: CASSYLTGEQPQHF

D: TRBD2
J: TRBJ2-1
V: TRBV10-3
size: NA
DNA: TGTGCCATCAGTGAGTCCGGGGGGGCTAAAAATGAGCAGTTCTTC
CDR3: CAISESGGAKNEQFF

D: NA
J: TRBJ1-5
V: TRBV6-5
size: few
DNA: TGTGCCACTCACCAGGGCGCTCGGAGCAATCAGCCCCAGCATTTT
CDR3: CATHQGARSNQPQHF

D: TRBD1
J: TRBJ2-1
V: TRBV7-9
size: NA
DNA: TGTGCCAGCAGCGGCGACGGGACAGCTAGCTACAATGAGCAGTTCTTC
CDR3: CASSGDGTASYNEQFF

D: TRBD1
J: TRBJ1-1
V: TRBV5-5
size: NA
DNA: TGTGCCAGCAGCTTGAAATTCGGCGGGACAGTAAACACTGAAGCTTTCTTT
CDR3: CASSLKFGGTVNTEAFF

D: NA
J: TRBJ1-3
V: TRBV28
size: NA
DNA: TGTGCCACCAGGAGCCCCTTCGGAAACACCATATATTTT
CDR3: CATRSPFGNTIYF

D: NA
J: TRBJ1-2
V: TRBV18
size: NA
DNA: TGTGCCAGCTCACCACCGCAGAATAACTATGGCTACACCTTC
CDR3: CASSPPQNNYGYTF

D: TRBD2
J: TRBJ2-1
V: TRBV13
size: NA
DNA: TGTGCCAGCAGCTCTCTAGCGGGGGAGTACTACAATGAGCAGTTCTTC
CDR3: CASSSLAGEYYNEQFF

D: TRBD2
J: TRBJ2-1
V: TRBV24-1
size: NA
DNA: TGTGCCACCAGTGATTTAGGTATCCGCGGGGGTAATGAGCAGTTCTTC
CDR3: CATSDLGIRGGNEQFF

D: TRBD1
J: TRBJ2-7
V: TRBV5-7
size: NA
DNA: TGTGCCAGCAGCCCGTTCCAGGGGACAGGGGACATCCCGGGTTACGAGCAGTACTTC
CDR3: CASSPFQGTGDIPGYEQYF

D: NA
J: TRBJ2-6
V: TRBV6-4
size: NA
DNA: TGTGCCAGCAGTGAGGGAGGTGGGGCCAACGTCCTGACTTTC
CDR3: CASSEGGGANVLTF

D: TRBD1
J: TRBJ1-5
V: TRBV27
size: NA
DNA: TGTGCCAGCAGAGAGACAGGGTTGTCGAGGGGGCCCCAGCATTTT
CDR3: CASRETGLSRGPQHF

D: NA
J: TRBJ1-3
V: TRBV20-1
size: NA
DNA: TGCAGCCCGCGGACCATATATTTT
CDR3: CSPRTIYF

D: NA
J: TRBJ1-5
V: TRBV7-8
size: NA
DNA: TGTGCCAGCAGCTTAACGCGTCCCGGCAGGTCTAGCAATCAGCCCCAGCATTTT
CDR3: CASSLTRPGRSSNQPQHF

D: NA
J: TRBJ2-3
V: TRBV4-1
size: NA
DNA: TGCGCCAGCAGCCAAGGCGAGACAGATACGCAGTATTTT
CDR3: CASSQGETDTQYF

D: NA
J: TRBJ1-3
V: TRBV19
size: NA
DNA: TGTGCCAGTAGACAACAGGGAGCTGGAAACACCATATATTTT
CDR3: CASRQQGAGNTIYF